The clone carrying this TCR beta chain was seen more than once but under ten times. What it binds is not known. The CDR3 runs to 14 residues. Germline V lookup: CDR1 SGHAT, CDR2 FQNNGV. V lost 3 bases and J 4 bases, leaving 9 bases between the germline ends. The data stem from a study of beta chain features in type 1 diabetes. Study findings and constraints: A moderate, significant TCRB CDR3 shortening appeared in type 1 diabetes across four CD4+ subsets.

The investigators reverse transcribed all of the isolated RNA, so they sequenced expressed TCRB transcripts. Method: immunoSEQ multiplex PCR; TCRdb's copy keeps in-frame clones and lacks some. This table has around 280,000 clones, approximately 15% appearing once. One heparinised draw of blood, averaging roughly 0.12 L, came from each donor. The sample taken for sequencing was naive CD4+ T cells from blood. The V gene is TRBV11-2, the J gene TRBJ2-2; D uncertain. The TCR originated in a man between 18 and 35 years old with type 1 diabetes. The CDR3 DNA is TGTGCCAGCAGCTTGTCTCTCAGCACCGGGGAGCTGTTTTTT. This sequence encodes CASSLSLSTGELFF.